The clone carrying this T cell receptor (beta chain) came up many times. This CDR3 has 13 residues. V lost 7 bases, J lost 9 bases, and 16 bases lay in between. CDR1 and CDR2 (germline): SQVTM, ANQGSEA. The entry originates in a study of early T cells in non-severe SARS-CoV-2 infection. Attachment of unique molecular identifiers was made to individual cDNA molecules. TCRdb reprocessed the 5' RACE reads with MiXCR, giving one entry per CDR3 protein. The data contain 35,000 to 40,000 distinct CDR3 sequences, roughly 9.9% of them singletons. Sequenced: whole blood. The genes are TRBV29-1 and TRBJ1-6; tentative D call: TRBD1 (5 bases). The TCR sequence derives from an adult who was a healthcare worker with PCR-confirmed SARS-CoV-2 infection or an uninfected control (not recorded which). The chain's CDR3 is CSAGEDGGSPLHF. The CDR3 nucleotides are TGCAGCGCCGGGGAAGACGGGGGTTCACCCCTCCACTTT.